These 21 T cell receptor beta chains originate from one sample sequenced in a study of control samples from healthy donors and cancer patients. Clones were read by immunoSEQ multiplex PCR, and TCRdb kept only the in-frame ones, dropping some. The table has around 100,000 clones, about 88% seen once. The specimen sequenced was blood. The source of these receptors is a woman aged 45-65 years in good health.

The genes are TRBV7-3 and TRBJ2-5; D is possibly TRBD2 (6 bases). CDR1 is SGHTA, CDR2 FQGTGA, per germline. V lost 1 base and J lost 5, with 14 bases in between. The CDR3 is made up of 15 amino acids. CDR3 amino acids: CASSLRAGRWETQYF. The CDR3 DNA is TGTGCCAGCAGCTTAAGGGCGGGGAGATGGGAGACCCAGTACTTC.

This clone was recorded a few times. The chain has TRBV18 and TRBJ2-7; D gene ambiguous. CDR1 KGHSH and CDR2 LQKENI come from the germline V gene. V lost 3 bases and J lost 7, with 16 bases in between. CDR3 size: 14 residues. CDR3 region: CASSPLDGFGEQYV. The CDR3 nucleotides are TGTGCCAGCTCACCCCTTGATGGATTCGGAGAGCAGTACGTC.

The gene calls are TRBV24-1 and TRBJ1-1, with unresolved D. The CDR3 covers 18 residues. Per germline, CDR1 KGHDR and CDR2 SFDVKD. V shed 1 base and J shed 2 bases, with 19 bases lying between them. CDR3 DNA sequence: TGTGCCACCAGTGATTTCGAAGATGGGCAAGGGTTTAACACTGAAGCTTTCTTT. This codes for CATSDFEDGQGFNTEAFF.

The sample holds a few counts of this clone. This sequence joins TRBV25-1 and TRBJ1-2, with D perhaps TRBD1 (5 bases). The CDR3 covers 12 residues. V lost 5 bases, J lost 4 bases, and 8 bases lay in between. Germline V CDR1 and CDR2: MGHDK, SYGVNS. The DNA for the CDR3 is TGTGCCAGCAGTTCAGGGTTCTATGGCTACACCTTC. This encodes CASSSGFYGYTF.

The gene calls are TRBV18 and TRBJ2-5; D unclear. CDR3 length equals 14 residues. The V and J ends lost 3 bases and 2 bases respectively, with 10 bases between them. Per germline, CDR1 KGHSH and CDR2 LQKENI. This CDR3 is CASSPIEEQETQYF. The CDR3 DNA reads TGTGCCAGCTCACCTATCGAGGAACAAGAGACCCAGTACTTC.

The chain employs TRBV9 and TRBJ2-2; unclear D gene. The CDR3 spans 18 residues. The V and J ends lost 3 bases and 4 bases respectively, with 22 bases between them. Germline CDR1 SGDLS, CDR2 YYNGEE. The CDR3 loop reads CASSDDFLGRTFTGELFF. The CDR3, as DNA: TGTGCCAGCAGCGACGACTTCCTAGGCCGTACGTTCACCGGGGAGCTGTTTTTT. The variable domain in full, with the rest retrieved from reference TRBV9 and TRBJ2-2, is DSGVTQTPKHLITATGQRVTLRCSPRSGDLSVYWYQQSLDQGLQFLIQYYNGEERAKGNILERFSAQQFPDLHSELNLSSLELGDSALYFCASSDDFLGRTFTGELFFGEGSRLTVL.

The chain has TRBV12-3 or TRBV12-4 and TRBJ1-5; D is undetermined. This CDR3 contains 13 residues. V was trimmed by 8 bases and J by 7 bases, leaving 15 bases between them. The CDR3 region is CASGIRSRQPQHF. DNA for the CDR3: TGTGCCAGCGGTATTCGTAGTAGGCAGCCCCAGCATTTT.

The chain joins TRBV18 to TRBJ2-7; D might be TRBD2 (5 bases). The CDR3 is made up of 12 amino acids. The V gene lost 2 bases and the J gene lost 6 bases, with 8 bases spanning the gap. From germline, CDR1 is KGHSH and CDR2 LQKENI. CDR3 in DNA: TGTGCCAGCTCACCATATGCGGGCGAGCAGTACGTC. Translation gives CASSPYAGEQYV.

The chain employs TRBV11-2 and TRBJ1-6; no clear D gene. CDR3 length equals 14 residues. Germline CDR1 reads SGHAT; CDR2 reads FQNNGV. Trimming stripped 5 bases from V and 6 bases from J, with 11 bases between. CDR3 DNA sequence: TGTGCCAGCAGCCCAGCGTATTCTAATTCACCCCTCCACTTT. This codes for CASSPAYSNSPLHF. The variable domain in full, with the rest retrieved from reference TRBV11-2 and TRBJ1-6, is EAGVAQSPRYKIIEKRQSVAFWCNPISGHATLYWYQQILGQGPKLLIQFQNNGVVDDSQLPKDRFSAERLKGVDSTLKIQPAKLEDSAVYLCASSPAYSNSPLHFGNGTRLTVT.

J is TRBJ2-7 and V is TRBV5-1, with D perhaps given as TRBD1 or TRBD2 (5 bases each). The V gene's germline CDR1 is SGHRS and CDR2 YFSETQ. This CDR3 has 11 residues. V lost 10 bases to trimming and J lost 2 bases, with 10 bases between them. CDR3 in DNA: TGCGCCCCCTTGGGACCCTACGAGCAGTACGTC. Its protein is CAPLGPYEQYV.

The V and J genes are TRBV6-2 or TRBV6-3 and TRBJ1-4; possible D gene TRBD1, 5 bases. The CDR3 has 14 amino acids. Trimming took 1 base from V and 8 from J, leaving 11 bases between them. Germline assignment: CDR1 MNHEY and CDR2 SVGEGT. The CDR3 spells CASSYYGTEEKLFF. In DNA, the CDR3 is TGTGCCAGCAGTTACTACGGGACGGAGGAAAAACTGTTTTTT.

This sequence joins TRBV30 and TRBJ2-2, with 9 bases fitting TRBD2. This CDR3 spans 14 amino acids. Germline CDR1 GTSNPN, CDR2 SVGIG (reference sequence). V lost 4 bases to trimming and J lost 8 bases; unmatched junction nucleotides: 8. The CDR3 sequence is CAWTVGAGGGELFF. Here the CDR3 DNA reads TGTGCCTGGACCGTAGGAGCGGGGGGAGGGGAGCTGTTTTTT.

This clone was observed once. The chain is built from TRBV10-3 and TRBJ1-1, with 7 bases aligning to TRBD1. J was trimmed by 0 bases and V by 8 bases; bases with no gene match: 3. Germline-derived CDR1 and CDR2 are ENHRY and SYGVKD. The CDR3 totals 13 residues. CDR3 DNA sequence: TGTGCCATCGGGGACAGCATGAACACTGAAGCTTTCTTT. This encodes CAIGDSMNTEAFF.

This clone was found once. CDR3 residues: CASTSGSRTDTQYF. The DNA for the CDR3 is TGTGCCTCCACTAGCGGGAGTCGCACAGATACGCAGTATTTT. The chain links TRBV30 to TRBJ2-3; 11 positions match TRBD2. V lost 7 bases and J lost 1; bases outside the gene matches: 4. The CDR3 has 14 amino acids. Germline lookup yields CDR1 GTSNPN and CDR2 SVGIG (reference sequence).

This rearrangement joins TRBV11-2 to TRBJ2-1, with TRBD1 as a possible D gene (6 bases). The CDR3 length is 16 residues. Trimming removed 4 bases at V and 0 bases at J, with 13 bases between. Germline CDR1 reads SGHAT; CDR2 reads FQNNGV. The CDR3 DNA is TGTGCCAGCAGCTCCGGGACACGCGTCTCCTACAATGAGCAGTTCTTC. Protein: CASSSGTRVSYNEQFF.

This clone was seen a single time. This chain links TRBV10-3 with TRBJ1-5, with D unclear. The germline V gene has CDR1 ENHRY and CDR2 SYGVKD. The length of the CDR3 is 14 residues. Trimming took 6 bases from V and 3 from J, leaving 12 bases between them. CDR3 in DNA: TGTGCCATCAGCCCCGGCAGAAACAATCAGCCCCAGCATTTT. Translating it yields CAISPGRNNQPQHF.

In this sample, this clone turned up a few times. V is TRBV5-1 and J is TRBJ2-2; D is possibly TRBD2 (5 bases). The V gene lost 0 bases and the J gene lost 7 bases, with 10 bases spanning the gap. Germline V gene data show CDR1 as SGHRS and CDR2 as YFSETQ. The CDR3 length is 14 residues. This CDR3 reads CASSLGVEGGELFF. The CDR3 bases are TGCGCCAGCAGCTTGGGGGTCGAGGGCGGGGAGCTGTTTTTT. The full variable domain, completed using reference TRBV5-1 and TRBJ2-2, is KAGVTQTPRYLIKTRGQQVTLSCSPISGHRSVSWYQQTPGQGLQFLFEYFSETQRNKGNFPGRFSGRQFSNSRSEMNVSTLELGDSALYLCASSLGVEGGELFFGEGSRLTVL.

This chain links TRBV5-6 with TRBJ1-5; D perhaps matches TRBD1 (5 bases). The CDR3 sequence is 15 residues long. Deletions cut 2 bases from V and 2 bases from J, with 11 bases between. Germline CDR1 reads SGHDT; CDR2 reads YYEEEE. CDR3 loop: CASSFGGLGNQPQHF. The CDR3 nucleotides read TGTGCCAGCAGCTTCGGGGGTTTGGGCAATCAGCCCCAGCATTTT.

This clone appeared a few times. The chain joins TRBV13 to TRBJ1-1; tentative D call: TRBD1 (5 bases). Trimming cost V 2 bases and J 0 bases, with 13 bases left between them. CDR3 length: 16 residues. Germline values: CDR1 PRHDT, CDR2 FYEKMQ (reference sequence). CDR3 DNA sequence: TGTGCCAGCAGCTTATTCCCGGCAGGGATGAACACTGAAGCTTTCTTT. Its translation is CASSLFPAGMNTEAFF.

V gene TRBV4-3 combines with J gene TRBJ2-1, with 8 bases matching TRBD2. CDR1 and CDR2 (germline): LGHNA, YSLEER. The ends lost 0 bases at V and 3 bases at J; junction bases unmatched: 16. The CDR3 covers 20 residues. CDR3 amino acids: CASSQDLWTGGLGSYNEQFF. The CDR3 DNA follows: TGCGCCAGCAGCCAAGATCTTTGGACGGGGGGACTAGGAAGCTACAATGAGCAGTTCTTC.

The chain carries TRBV6-5 and TRBJ2-6; no reliable D call. Per germline, CDR1 MNHEY and CDR2 SVGAGI. The CDR3 is 16 amino acids. Trimming removed 2 bases from V and 1 base from J, with 9 bases in between. CDR3 bases: TGTGCCAGCAGTTACCATTTTGGGTCTGGGGCCAACGTCCTGACTTTC. Translated, it gives CASSYHFGSGANVLTF.